This T cell receptor beta chain was documented in a study of blood T cell repertoires in COVID-19. Across the whole study: T cells, B-cell-depleted T cells, or PBMCs provided the cDNA or gDNA that served as material.

The V gene lost 1 base and the J gene lost 6 bases, with 9 bases spanning the gap. The CDR3 contains 13 residues. CDR1 and CDR2 (germline): SGHTA, FQGNSA. Original methodology: By means of reference gene primer amplification, nucleated cell counts were estimated. Data came from immunoSEQ multiplex PCR; TCRdb stores just in-frame clones and leaves some out. The DNA gave D and trimming, while V, J and clone size come from that table. The profile shows tens of thousands of clones, approximately 83% of them singletons. J is TRBJ1-1 and V is TRBV7-2; D perhaps matches TRBD1 (5 bases). The sequence came from a man between 60 and 75 years old with acute or convalescent COVID-19. The sample comprised peripheral blood. The CDR3 nucleotides are TGTGCCAGCAGCTTAGAGTCGACAGCTGAAGCTTTCTTT. It yields the protein CASSLESTAEAFF.